Listed here is a single TCR beta chain. Its antigen has not been determined. No much larger clonotype is one base removed from it; base qualities were not supplied. This record belongs to a study of shared T cell receptors in the human thymus (dated by TCRdb to 2020 to 2023). Background on the whole study: The study examined how self-reactive, shared T-cell receptor alpha chains are generated in the human thymus.

Based on the germline V gene (reference sequence), the CDR1 and CDR2 sequences are MNHEY and SMNVEV. The CDR3, from cysteine to phenylalanine, totals 16 residues. Left in the record is the CDR3 DNA by itself, 48 bases read in frame from the first base. V drops 5 bases and J drops 0 bases, leaving 16 bases in between. Library generation was performed with the immunoSEQ multiplex PCR assay. The table was pulled from immuneACCESS by TCRdb, which kept in-frame rearrangements only. Such tables lose some clones; where checked, under half of the loss comes from unresolved V genes, and the rest has no known cause. Here the sample has 450,000 to 650,000 clones; about 84% occur a single time. About 0.014% of the sample is in the top ten clones. These data were also reused for a study on human thymus T cells. The second study's authors report: Donors were immunologically healthy infants undergoing open corrective cardiac surgery for congenital heart defects in Finland. Thymus tissue was obtained as surgical resects removed during corrective cardiac surgery. Usage of V and J gene segments appeared to be biased in both the thymic and the peripheral blood repertoires. The related research found that thymic TCR repertoires overlapped highly between unrelated individuals. TCR alpha and beta repertoires from about 8 infant thymus samples and four related peripheral blood samples were characterized in the study. The infant donors were about 6 to 244 days old, and the cohort included over 5 males and two females. Thymocytes were mechanically released from the tissue and were stored as pellets of about 8.5-31 million cells at -70 degrees C. A QIAsymphony instrument was used to extract genomic DNA from the frozen cell pellets. TCRB and TCRAD loci were amplified from a standardized quantity of quality-controlled genomic DNA using the immunoSEQ multiplex PCR assay. The amplicons spanned the V(D)J region and were long enough to cover the CDR3 and allow V and J genes to be identified. Amplicon sequencing was performed on an Illumina platform through the commercial immunoSEQ service. Corrections for primer bias and sequencing errors followed previously described methods, while TCRAD and TCRB definitions were based on the IMGT database. Repertoires were analysed with immunoSEQ Analyzer 3.0 and VDJTools, covering basic statistics, V/J segment usage, diversity estimates, rarefaction and pairwise overlap. Diversity was estimated with Chao1, ChaoE, Efron-Thisted, Shannon and inverse Simpson indices, and also on datasets down-sampled to the smallest sample. Repertoire overlap was assessed by strict matching of CDR3 nucleotide sequence, V gene and J gene, and clustering was done by Jaccard-based multidimensional scaling. On average, thymus samples yielded 750,000 to 1,000,000 unique TCRB clonotypes, whereas blood samples yielded around 88,000.

The TCR sequence derives from a boy under three years old with a congenital heart defect. Donor details come from another sample of the same person, matched by shared clones. This chain joins TRBV27 to TRBJ1-2; the D region possibly corresponds to TRBD1 (5 bases align). Sequencing used thymocytes. The CDR3 here reads CASSPRGGFPNYGYTF. The bases read TGTGCCAGCAGTCCTCGGGGGGGATTCCCTAACTATGGCTACACCTTC.